This T cell receptor (beta chain) derives from a study of shared clonotypes between healthy human individuals. This clone was found many times. Sequenced by immunoSEQ multiplex PCR; TCRdb stores in-frame clones only, minus some. The sample carries roughly 1 million clones, about 80% recorded once. Trimming took 4 bases from V and 4 from J, leaving 12 bases between them. The CDR3 totals 14 residues. In germline, CDR1 is SGDLS, CDR2 YYNGEE. The genes are TRBV9 and TRBJ1-3; D is possibly TRBD1 (5 bases). The TCR was taken from a man younger than 35 in good health. Material for sequencing was memory CD4+ T cells sorted from blood. The subset here: CD45RA-negative fraction. In DNA, the CDR3 is TGTGCCAGCAGCCAGAGGGACGCAGGAAACACCATATATTTT. It encodes CASSQRDAGNTIYF.